A selection of T cell receptor beta chains follows, all from one sample in a study of CD8+ T cells in alopecia areata. Method: immunoSEQ multiplex PCR; TCRdb's copy keeps in-frame clones and lacks some. Of about 200,000 clones listed, around two fifths are singletons. Sequenced material: CD4+ T cells sorted from blood, taken at approximately week 34, from a patient treated with tofacitinib. These receptors all stem from a human donor with alopecia areata. Both conserved end residues are part of each CDR3. A D gene is named only where the DNA matches it firmly. Expanded clones get a size class; other rows say once, few or many, or leave the size out.

V gene	J gene	D gene	CDR3 length	clone size	CDR3 protein	CDR3 DNA
TRBV27	TRBJ1-1	-	12	few	CASSLNWGEAFF	TGTGCCAGCAGTTTAAACTGGGGGGAAGCTTTCTTT
TRBV9	TRBJ1-1	-	14	-	CASSVVEGSPEAFF	TGTGCCAGCAGCGTAGTAGAAGGGTCACCTGAAGCTTTCTTT
TRBV6-1	TRBJ1-6	-	16	-	CASSELGGSYNSPLHF	TGTGCCAGCAGTGAACTGGGTGGATCCTATAATTCACCCCTCCACTTT
TRBV23-1	TRBJ2-7	-	15	few	CASSQSDGTSYEQYF	TGCGCCAGCAGTCAATCGGACGGGACCTCCTACGAGCAGTACTTC
TRBV7-3	TRBJ1-1	-	13	-	CASSLDGQTKAFF	TGTGCCAGCAGCCTGGACGGTCAGACCAAAGCTTTCTTT
TRBV30	TRBJ1-5	-	13	few	CAWSVRSNQPQHF	TGTGCCTGGAGTGTACGGAGCAATCAGCCCCAGCATTTT
TRBV14	TRBJ1-2	TRBD1	14	few	CASSQSWTGGYYTF	TGTGCCAGCAGCCAATCCTGGACAGGCGGATACTACACCTTC
TRBV2	TRBJ1-5	TRBD1	14	-	CASRTPGTAQPQHF	TGTGCCAGCAGGACCCCCGGGACAGCGCAGCCCCAGCATTTT
TRBV2	TRBJ2-2	-	11	-	CASKWARELFF	TGTGCCAGCAAATGGGCCCGGGAGCTGTTTTTT
TRBV29-1	TRBJ2-1	TRBD1	14	few	CSVIRDRGSDEQFF	TGCAGCGTGATCCGGGACAGGGGAAGCGATGAGCAGTTCTTC
TRBV7-6	TRBJ2-1	TRBD2	13	-	CASSGGRVNEQFF	TGTGCCAGCAGTGGAGGGAGGGTAAATGAGCAGTTCTTC
TRBV7-9	TRBJ2-3	-	15	-	CASSPRLGKTDTQYF	TGTGCCAGCAGCCCTAGACTAGGAAAAACAGATACGCAGTATTTT
TRBV28	TRBJ1-1	-	15	-	CASTNLRRGDTEAFF	TGTGCCAGCACCAACCTACGAAGGGGTGACACTGAAGCTTTCTTT
TRBV30	TRBJ1-1	-	13	-	CAWNPGLNTEAFF	TGTGCCTGGAACCCAGGGCTGAACACTGAAGCTTTCTTT
TRBV6-6	TRBJ2-5	-	14	-	CASSVQGFQETQYF	TGTGCCAGCAGCGTACAAGGATTCCAAGAGACCCAGTACTTC
TRBV2	TRBJ2-1	TRBD1	15	few	CASSARQGAYNEQFF	TGTGCCAGCAGCGCCCGACAGGGCGCCTACAATGAGCAGTTCTTC
TRBV18	TRBJ2-1	TRBD2	15	once	CASVQRGGFDNEQFF	TGTGCCAGCGTACAGCGGGGAGGATTTGACAATGAGCAGTTCTTC
TRBV5-1	TRBJ2-3	TRBD1	14	-	CASSSGQGTDTQYF	TGCGCCAGCAGCAGCGGACAGGGGACAGATACGCAGTATTTT
TRBV5-1	TRBJ2-3	-	15	-	CASSLGGSITDTQYF	TGCGCCAGCAGCTTGGGGGGGAGCATCACAGATACGCAGTATTTT
TRBV27	TRBJ1-2	-	13	few	CASSLSRRSDYTF	TGTGCCAGCAGTTTATCCAGAAGGTCCGACTACACCTTC
TRBV29-1	TRBJ2-7	-	12	few	CSVRQDTYEQYF	TGCAGCGTCAGACAGGACACCTACGAGCAGTACTTC
TRBV30	TRBJ1-2	-	13	-	CAWSVTRHAGYTF	TGTGCCTGGAGTGTAACCCGGCACGCGGGCTACACCTTC
TRBV4-2	TRBJ1-1	-	16	-	CASSQDLAGANTEAFF	TGTGCCAGCAGCCAAGACTTAGCCGGGGCGAACACTGAAGCTTTCTTT
TRBV29-1	TRBJ2-3	TRBD1	14	few	CSVVKGAGTDTQYF	TGCAGCGTTGTAAAGGGGGCCGGCACAGATACGCAGTATTTT
TRBV19	TRBJ1-1	-	12	many	CASTETRTEAFF	TGTGCCAGTACGGAGACTAGGACTGAAGCTTTCTTT
TRBV30	TRBJ2-5	TRBD2	16	few	CAWSKWTSGMKETQYF	TGTGCCTGGAGTAAATGGACTAGCGGGATGAAAGAGACCCAGTACTTC
TRBV9	TRBJ2-3	TRBD1	15	-	CASSVKTGGEDTQYF	TGTGCCAGCAGCGTAAAGACAGGGGGCGAGGATACGCAGTATTTT
TRBV25-1	TRBJ2-7	TRBD2	16	few	CASAREGRGRSYEQYF	TGTGCCAGCGCCAGGGAGGGCCGAGGGAGATCCTACGAGCAGTACTTC
TRBV28	TRBJ2-3	-	12	-	CASSLETDTQYF	TGTGCCAGCAGTTTGGAAACAGATACGCAGTATTTT
TRBV7-3	TRBJ2-3	TRBD2	16	-	CASSSQGLAVTDTQYF	TGTGCCAGCAGCTCCCAGGGACTAGCGGTCACAGATACGCAGTATTTT
TRBV6-1	TRBJ1-2	-	15	many	CASSPNLGGNYGYTF	TGTGCCAGCAGCCCCAATCTGGGGGGGAACTATGGCTACACCTTC
TRBV11-2	TRBJ2-7	TRBD2	15	few	CASSFSGRANGEQYF	TGTGCCAGCAGTTTTAGCGGGAGGGCCAATGGCGAGCAGTACTTC
TRBV2	TRBJ2-5	-	17	few	CASSEFMAWTQKETQYF	TGTGCCAGCAGTGAATTTATGGCGTGGACACAGAAAGAGACCCAGTACTTC
TRBV30	TRBJ2-7	-	17	-	CAWSEDLGVLVSYEQYF	TGTGCCTGGAGTGAGGACCTCGGGGTTCTAGTCTCCTACGAGCAGTACTTC
TRBV11-2	TRBJ1-1	TRBD1	15	-	CASSSGTGANTEAFF	TGTGCCAGCAGCTCCGGGACAGGAGCTAACACTGAAGCTTTCTTT
TRBV5-1	TRBJ1-2	TRBD1	12	-	CASSPTGDGYTF	TGCGCCAGCAGCCCGACAGGGGATGGCTACACCTTC
TRBV27	TRBJ2-7	TRBD2	15	few	CASSWRLAGSYEQYF	TGTGCCAGCAGTTGGCGACTAGCGGGGTCCTACGAGCAGTACTTC
TRBV15	TRBJ2-1	-	15	few	CATSRGGTTYNEQFF	TGTGCCACCAGCAGAGGCGGGACCACCTACAATGAGCAGTTCTTC
TRBV10-3	TRBJ1-4	-	17	few	CAISSPPEVPTNEKLFF	TGTGCCATCAGTTCGCCCCCCGAGGTCCCAACTAATGAAAAACTGTTTTTT
TRBV6-1	TRBJ2-3	TRBD2	15	many	CASSPLAGATDTQYF	TGTGCCAGCAGCCCACTAGCGGGAGCGACAGATACGCAGTATTTT
TRBV7-2	TRBJ2-1	-	16	-	CASSLSTSSYYNEQFF	TGTGCCAGCAGCTTATCCACTTCTTCGTATTACAATGAGCAGTTCTTC
TRBV19	TRBJ2-4	TRBD2	17	few	CASIPGEGDLTKNIQYF	TGTGCCAGTATCCCCGGGGAGGGAGATTTAACCAAAAACATTCAGTACTTC
TRBV2	TRBJ1-2	TRBD1	14	-	CASRGLRDSYGYTF	TGTGCCAGCAGGGGCCTCAGGGACAGCTATGGCTACACCTTC
TRBV5-1	TRBJ2-3	-	13	-	CASSPGHTDTQYF	TGCGCCAGCAGCCCGGGGCACACAGATACGCAGTATTTT
TRBV19	TRBJ1-1	TRBD1	16	-	CASLLFYRGLNTEAFF	TGTGCCAGTTTACTCTTTTACAGGGGGCTGAACACTGAAGCTTTCTTT
TRBV4-1	TRBJ1-2	-	14	-	CASSQGSGPYGYTF	TGCGCCAGCAGCCAAGGCTCAGGGCCTTATGGCTACACCTTC
TRBV5-1	TRBJ1-3	-	13	-	CASAWATGNTIYF	TGCGCCAGCGCCTGGGCAACTGGAAACACCATATATTTT
TRBV5-6	TRBJ2-1	-	13	few	CASSNAGSNEQFF	TGTGCCAGCAGCAACGCAGGCAGCAATGAGCAGTTCTTC
TRBV19	TRBJ1-2	-	19	-	CASSILGRGLQKANYGYTF	TGTGCCAGTAGTATCTTGGGCAGGGGACTCCAAAAAGCTAACTATGGCTACACCTTC
TRBV14	TRBJ1-1	-	14	-	CASSLPGLNTEAFF	TGTGCCAGCAGCCTTCCGGGACTGAACACTGAAGCTTTCTTT
TRBV5-6	TRBJ2-7	-	13	-	CASSLRVSWEQYF	TGTGCCAGCAGCTTGAGGGTCTCGTGGGAGCAGTACTTC
TRBV6-5	TRBJ2-1	-	14	-	CASSRTSPYNEQFF	TGTGCCAGCAGCCGGACATCTCCCTACAATGAGCAGTTCTTC
TRBV20-1	TRBJ2-5	-	11	-	CSARDQETQYF	TGCAGTGCTAGAGACCAAGAGACCCAGTACTTC